This entry features one T cell receptor (beta chain) sequence. The antigen it recognizes is unknown. The record has no base qualities; no much larger clone is one base away. These data are taken from a study of blood T cell repertoires in COVID-19 (dated by TCRdb to the early 2020s). Some background on the complete study: The collaborator samples originated in the United States, Italy and Spain and spanned the acute and convalescent phases of COVID-19. The material from the prospective study consisted of cDNA or gDNA derived from T cells, B-cell-depleted T cells, or PBMCs. Subjects who had been exposed to COVID-19, were actively infected with it, or had recovered from it provided the deeply sampled blood TCRbeta repertoires that made up the dataset. The repertoires were released in a freely available public database meant as a resource for research on the immune response to SARS-CoV-2. The samples were drawn from the first 160 participants of the ongoing ImmuneRACE study and from under 1,500 subjects provided by 6 global collaborators. Sample metadata almost always included a de-identified subject ID, COVID-19 status, age in years and sex. HLA class I and class II types, where available, came from metadata supplied by the sample provider rather than from assay-based typing. On the study overall, not on this receptor specifically: Clinical and demographic metadata were provided uncurated, with the amount varying by source and participant.

TCRbeta CDR3 regions were amplified from genomic DNA by means of the immunoSEQ Assay, a bias-controlled multiplex PCR. On the study's bioinformatics: The number of nucleated cells in each sample was estimated from the amplification of reference gene primers within the assay. To quantify the absolute abundance of each unique TCRbeta CDR3 rearrangement, sequence reads were collapsed and filtered. Productive Simpson clonality was computed per sample as the square root of Simpson's diversity index over productive rearrangements. TCRdb stores this immuneACCESS table with in-frame sequences only. Part of the clones is absent; in the studies checked, under half of the shortfall reflects unresolved V genes, and no reason is known for the rest. Clone size and V and J calls were adopted from that table, with D and trimming inferred from the DNA. This sample comprises 120,000 or so clones, approximately 82% of them detected only once. 5.9% of the sample rests with the top ten.

Collaborating institutions collected whole blood in K2EDTA tubes following their own protocols. For TCRbeta analysis, collaborators shipped samples as frozen whole blood, isolated PBMCs, or DNA extracted from either of those sample types. There are 14 amino acids in the CDR3, from cysteine to phenylalanine inclusive. The kept DNA is CDR3 alone, 42 bases in frame from the first base. Based on the germline V gene (reference sequence), the CDR1 and CDR2 sequences are SGHNT and YYREEE. V lost 0 bases and J lost 5 bases; the stretch between them is 12 bases long. This clonotype originated in a man older than 75 with active or convalescent COVID-19. Source material: peripheral blood. The V and J segments used are TRBV5-4 and TRBJ2-7, with the D gene not clear enough to name. DNA sequence: TGTGCCAGCAGCTTGGATGAGCGTCCCCACGAGCAGTACTTC. It translates as CASSLDERPHEQYF.